This T cell receptor beta chain is from a study of cytomegalovirus exposure and HLA in healthy donors. At the level of the study: Roughly 180 million T cells yielded around 100 million unique TCR beta sequences, as an earlier analysis found. Overall study results and limits: Among donors in an Asian-associated ancestry cluster, a later analysis reportedly found fewer N-insertions than the roughly 650-donor mean.

Use of 60 Vbeta and 13 Jbeta primers characterized the PCR. Generated by immunoSEQ multiplex PCR, the TCRdb table keeps only in-frame clones and is missing some. The table records around 150,000 clones, roughly four fifths of them present only once. The germline V gene encodes CDR1 SGHRS and CDR2 YFSETQ. The ends were cut back, 5 bases at V and 4 bases at J, with 12 bases in the middle. CDR3 size: 13 residues. Turning to this clone: Its antigen is currently unknown.

The source of this sequence is a woman aged 18-30 years in good health and CMV-seronegative. Material: PBMCs. The chain combines TRBV5-1 with TRBJ2-5; TRBD2 is a possible D gene (5 bases). CDR3 nucleotide sequence: TGCGCCAGCAGACTAGAACCAGCAGAGACCCAGTACTTC. Its translation is CASRLEPAETQYF. Full variable domain (outside the CDR3, taken from reference TRBV5-1 and TRBJ2-5): KAGVTQTPRYLIKTRGQQVTLSCSPISGHRSVSWYQQTPGQGLQFLFEYFSETQRNKGNFPGRFSGRQFSNSRSEMNVSTLELGDSALYLCASRLEPAETQYFGPGTRLLVL.